The sequence of this TCR beta chain was determined in a study of T-cell reconstitution after alpha-beta-depleted transplantation in children. Unique molecular identifiers were used in preparing the TCRbeta library. TCRdb re-called the PCR reads with MiXCR, one entry per CDR3 protein. This sample has 250,000 to 300,000 distinct CDR3 sequences, with 11% found just once. There are many counts of this clonotype. Germline lookup yields CDR1 KGHSH and CDR2 LQKENI. The CDR3 loop spans 15 amino acids. V was pared by 1 base and J by 5 bases, with 11 bases between. The J gene is TRBJ1-4, the V gene TRBV18; D gene ambiguous. The TCR was taken from a male patient between 2 and 15 years old who had a stem cell transplant for chronic granulomatous disease, so the T cells may come from the graft donor. This material consisted of peripheral blood, taken 180 days after TCRalphabeta/CD19-depleted stem cell transplant. The CDR3 loop reads CASSPRAGRNEKLFF. CDR3 nucleotides: TGTGCCAGCTCACCACGGGCAGGTCGGAATGAAAAACTGTTTTTT.